This T cell receptor beta chain was identified in a study of blood T cell repertoires in COVID-19. The wider study: Samples of COVID-19 (acute and convalescent) were obtained from the United States, Italy and Spain. The analysed material was cDNA or gDNA that came from T cells, B-cell-depleted T cells, or PBMCs.

The CDR3 loop spans 15 amino acids. The germline CDR1 and CDR2 sequences are SGHTA and FQGNSA. Trimming shortened V by 0 bases and J by 2 bases, and 8 bases separated the two germline ends. The table came from immunoSEQ multiplex PCR; TCRdb's copy has only in-frame clones and leaves some out. The sample has around 97,000 clones; 70% to 85% are singletons. The TCR was taken from a man between 65 and 79 years old with acute or convalescent COVID-19. What was sequenced was peripheral blood. The chain links TRBV7-2 to TRBJ1-5; D is uncertain. CDR3 nucleotides: TGTGCCAGCAGCTTAGCTACAGTACGCAATCAGCCCCAGCATTTT. Its translation is CASSLATVRNQPQHF.